This is a list of T cell receptor beta chains from one sample in a study of memory CD4+ T cells and cytomegalovirus serostatus. Sequenced by immunoSEQ multiplex PCR; TCRdb stores in-frame clones only, minus some. The sample contains about 82,000 clones, less than 90% of which appear only once. Sequenced material: memory CD4+ T cells from blood. The receptors derive from an adult in good health and CMV-seronegative. Each CDR3 is given with its conserved first and last residue. The D gene is left open where the match is weak. Clone size is stated in some rows and not others, as once, few, many or a class when expanded.

CDR3 protein | CDR3 DNA | clone size | J gene | V gene | D gene
CASRGAQHTDTQYF | TGTGCCAGTAGAGGGGCTCAACACACAGATACGCAGTATTTT | NA | TRBJ2-3 | TRBV6-6 | NA
CASTRDRGDYNSPLHF | TGTGCCAGCACGCGGGACAGGGGGGACTATAATTCACCCCTCCACTTT | NA | TRBJ1-6 | TRBV18 | TRBD1
CSVQTVLSGANVLTF | TGCAGCGTTCAGACAGTTCTGTCTGGGGCCAACGTCCTGACTTTC | once | TRBJ2-6 | TRBV29-1 | NA
CASSDGTATVNTEAFF | TGTGCCAGTAGTGATGGGACCGCGACTGTGAACACTGAAGCTTTCTTT | NA | TRBJ1-1 | TRBV19 | NA
CASSLSIGGDGIQYF | TGTGCCAGCAGCTTAAGTATCGGGGGGGATGGCATTCAGTACTTC | NA | TRBJ2-4 | TRBV7-9 | TRBD2
CASSRDRWTTGDTQYF | TGTGCCAGCAGCAGGGACAGATGGACGACCGGTGATACGCAGTATTTT | NA | TRBJ2-3 | TRBV7-9 | TRBD1
CASSRSGPEGYTF | TGTGCCAGCAGCCGGAGCGGCCCTGAGGGCTACACCTTC | NA | TRBJ1-2 | TRBV5-6 | NA
CASSLDLAGQETQYF | TGTGCCAGCAGCTTAGACCTAGCGGGCCAAGAGACCCAGTACTTC | NA | TRBJ2-5 | TRBV7-2 | TRBD2
CAISGEARDTQYF | TGTGCCATCAGTGGAGAGGCCAGAGATACGCAGTATTTT | NA | TRBJ2-3 | TRBV10-3 | NA
CASSYRGGYTF | TGTGCCAGCAGTTACAGGGGAGGCTACACCTTC | few | TRBJ1-2 | TRBV6-5 | NA
CASSLVRGGEETQYF | TGTGCCAGCAGCTTAGTCAGGGGGGGAGAGGAGACCCAGTACTTC | once | TRBJ2-5 | TRBV7-2 | NA
CASSLGGARQPQHF | TGCGCCAGCAGCTTGGGGGGGGCAAGGCAGCCCCAGCATTTT | NA | TRBJ1-5 | TRBV5-1 | NA